Listed below are T cell receptor beta chains from one sample, sequenced in a study of CD8 T cells in Susac syndrome. TCRdb used MiXCR to reprocess the immunoSEQ multiplex PCR reads, holding one entry per CDR3 protein. Of roughly 100,000 distinct CDR3 sequences listed, approximately 94% are singletons. Input material: CD8+ T cells from PBMCs. The receptors here all came from a human donor with Susac syndrome. The CDR3 runs from the conserved cysteine through the conserved F or W. A D gene is named only where the DNA matches it firmly. Clone size is given for some rows only: seen once, a few or many times, or a class if the clone is expanded.

d_gene,v_gene,j_gene,len,abundance,CDR3aa
.,TRBV15,TRBJ2-2,13,.,CATDSRGTGELFF
TRBD1,TRBV6-1,TRBJ2-7,14,.,CASTVQGALYEQYF
.,TRBV9,TRBJ2-3,13,.,CASSVGFLDTQYF
.,TRBV12-5,TRBJ2-3,12,.,CASEGGTDTQYF
TRBD1,TRBV13,TRBJ2-7,15,once,CASSTSDRDPYEQYF
TRBD2,TRBV14,TRBJ2-2,16,.,CASSQELAVNTGELFF
.,TRBV11-2,TRBJ2-2,14,.,CASSYGPGTGELFF
.,TRBV9,TRBJ2-1,15,.,CASSPFQGLYNEQFF
TRBD2,TRBV15,TRBJ2-3,17,.,CATSSPLTSSPPDTQYF
TRBD1,TRBV15,TRBJ1-2,15,.,CATSRDLGQGYGYTF
TRBD1,TRBV24-1,TRBJ1-5,14,.,CATSRQGVDQPQHF
.,TRBV6-6,TRBJ2-1,12,.,CASSLDGNEQFF
.,TRBV24-1,TRBJ1-5,12,.,CATRDSNQPQHF
.,TRBV7-9,TRBJ1-1,14,.,CASSFSGRVTEAFF
.,TRBV9,TRBJ2-1,13,.,CASSGPGDNEQFF
.,TRBV5-4,TRBJ2-1,13,.,CASSLGRGGEQFF
TRBD2,TRBV10-2,TRBJ2-1,13,once,CAVTSGGFNEQFF
.,TRBV7-8,TRBJ2-3,13,.,CASTPPGRDTQYF
TRBD2,TRBV2,TRBJ2-1,14,.,CASTEGLANYEQFF
.,TRBV15,TRBJ1-5,13,.,CATSIQVGQPQHF
.,TRBV12-3/TRBV12-4,TRBJ1-5,16,.,CASSLAGAGPNQPQHF
.,TRBV19,TRBJ2-1,14,.,CASSIWPNYNEQFF
.,TRBV9,TRBJ2-5,14,.,CASSVGQSPETQYF